The clone carrying this T cell receptor beta chain was picked up many times. The record originates from a study of T cells of healthy individuals. This CDR3 region has 15 residues. Germline V gene sequence: CDR1 SGHRS, CDR2 YFSETQ. V lost 2 bases, J lost 0 bases, and 5 bases stayed unmatched. In TCRdb, the 5' RACE reads were re-called with MiXCR into one record per CDR3 protein. The sample yields about 57,000 distinct CDR3 sequences, around 15% seen once. The sequence was obtained from a human donor in good health. V usage is TRBV5-1 and J usage is TRBJ2-7; TRBD1 aligns across 7 bases. The CDR3 spells CASSFSQGSSYEQYF. The CDR3 DNA reads TGCGCCAGCAGCTTTTCACAGGGGAGCTCCTACGAGCAGTACTTC.